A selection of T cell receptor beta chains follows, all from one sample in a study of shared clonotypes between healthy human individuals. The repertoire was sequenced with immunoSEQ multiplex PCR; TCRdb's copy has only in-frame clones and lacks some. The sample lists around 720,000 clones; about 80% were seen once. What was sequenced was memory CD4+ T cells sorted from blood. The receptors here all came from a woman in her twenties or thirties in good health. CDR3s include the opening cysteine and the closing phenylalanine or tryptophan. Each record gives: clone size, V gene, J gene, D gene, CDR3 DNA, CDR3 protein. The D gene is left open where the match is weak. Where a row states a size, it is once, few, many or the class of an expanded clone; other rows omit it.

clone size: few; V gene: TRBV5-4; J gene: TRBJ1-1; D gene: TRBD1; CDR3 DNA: TGTGCCAGCAGGGGAAGACAGGGAAACACTGAAGCTTTCTTT; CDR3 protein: CASRGRQGNTEAFF
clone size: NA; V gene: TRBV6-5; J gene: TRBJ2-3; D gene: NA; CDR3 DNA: TGTGCCAGCAGCTACTTTGAGGGGAGCACAGATACGCAGTATTTT; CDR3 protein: CASSYFEGSTDTQYF
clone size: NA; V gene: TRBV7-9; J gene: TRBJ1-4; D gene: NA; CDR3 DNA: TGTGCCAGCAGCATAGGGGGGCGAAGTGAAAAACTGTTTTTT; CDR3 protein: CASSIGGRSEKLFF
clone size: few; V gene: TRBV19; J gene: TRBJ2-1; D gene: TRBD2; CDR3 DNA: TGTGCCAGTAGTTTAGGACTAGCGGGAGTGTTCTTC; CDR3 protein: CASSLGLAGVFF
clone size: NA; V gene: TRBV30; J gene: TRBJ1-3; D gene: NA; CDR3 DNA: TGTGCCTGGAGTCCCGCAGCGGGTTCTGGAAACACCATATATTTT; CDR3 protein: CAWSPAAGSGNTIYF
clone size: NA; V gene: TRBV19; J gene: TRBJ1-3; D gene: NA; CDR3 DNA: TGTGCCAGTACGCGGCAGGCGCACTCTGGAAACACCATATATTTT; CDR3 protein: CASTRQAHSGNTIYF
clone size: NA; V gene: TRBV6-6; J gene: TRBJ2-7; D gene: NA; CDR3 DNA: TGTGCCAGCTCCGGGGGTCTAAACGAGCAGTACTTC; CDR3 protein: CASSGGLNEQYF
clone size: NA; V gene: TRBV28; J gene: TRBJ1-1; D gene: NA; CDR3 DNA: TGTGCCAGTTATGATTTGAACACTGAAGCTTTCTTT; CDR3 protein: CASYDLNTEAFF
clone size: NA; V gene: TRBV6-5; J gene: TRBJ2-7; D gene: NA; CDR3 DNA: TGTGCCAGCAGTTACTCGCAACAGACCTACGAGCAGTACTTC; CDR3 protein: CASSYSQQTYEQYF
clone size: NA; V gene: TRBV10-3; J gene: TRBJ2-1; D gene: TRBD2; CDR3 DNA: TGTGCCATCTCTGGACTAGTTCGTGGGGGTAATGAGCAGTTCTTC; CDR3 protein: CAISGLVRGGNEQFF
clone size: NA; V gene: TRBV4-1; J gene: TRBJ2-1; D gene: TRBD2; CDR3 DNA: TGCGCCAGCAGCCGAGAAGCGGGAGGGCCTCTTGAGCAGTTCTTC; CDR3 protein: CASSREAGGPLEQFF
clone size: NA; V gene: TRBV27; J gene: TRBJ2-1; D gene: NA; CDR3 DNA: TGTGCCAGCAGTCTCAACAATGAGCAGTTCTTC; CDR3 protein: CASSLNNEQFF
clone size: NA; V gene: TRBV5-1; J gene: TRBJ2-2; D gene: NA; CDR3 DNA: TGCGCCAGCAGCTTGGATGGACAGAACACCGGGGAGCTGTTTTTT; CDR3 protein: CASSLDGQNTGELFF
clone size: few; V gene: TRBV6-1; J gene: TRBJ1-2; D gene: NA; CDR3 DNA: TGTGCCAGCAGTGAAAGGGGACTGTTTAGCTACACCTTC; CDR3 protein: CASSERGLFSYTF
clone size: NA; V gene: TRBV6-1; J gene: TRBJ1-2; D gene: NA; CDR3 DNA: TGTGCCAGCATGCCAGACCTCTCTAACTATGGCTACACCTTC; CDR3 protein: CASMPDLSNYGYTF
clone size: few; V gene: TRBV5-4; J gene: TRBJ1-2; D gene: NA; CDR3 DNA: TGTGCCAGCAGCTTGGACAGTTTCTATGGCTACACCTTC; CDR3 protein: CASSLDSFYGYTF
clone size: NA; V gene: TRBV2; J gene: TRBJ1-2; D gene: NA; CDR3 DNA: TGTGCCAGCAGTGAGTGGCCGCCCGAGAACTATGGCTACACCTTC; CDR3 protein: CASSEWPPENYGYTF
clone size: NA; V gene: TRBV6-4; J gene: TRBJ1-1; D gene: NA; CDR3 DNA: TGTGCCAGCAGTGACTCCTACGAACAGGAGAACACTGAAGCTTTCTTT; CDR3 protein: CASSDSYEQENTEAFF
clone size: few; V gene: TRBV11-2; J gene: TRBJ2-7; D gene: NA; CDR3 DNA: TGTGCCAGCAGCTTTGGGGAGCTGTACGAGCAGTACTTC; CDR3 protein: CASSFGELYEQYF
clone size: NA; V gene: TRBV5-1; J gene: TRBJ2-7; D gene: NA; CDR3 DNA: TGCGCCAGCAGCCCGGGCGGCGCAAGCTACGAGCAGTACTTC; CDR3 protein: CASSPGGASYEQYF
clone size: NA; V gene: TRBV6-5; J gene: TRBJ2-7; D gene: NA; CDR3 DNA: TGTGCCAGCAACAACCCCTCGAGCGAGCAGTACTTC; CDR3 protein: CASNNPSSEQYF
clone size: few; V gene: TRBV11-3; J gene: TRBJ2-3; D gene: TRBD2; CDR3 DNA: TGTGCCAGCAACCGACTAGCGGGAGGCCGAACTAGCACAGATACGCAGTATTTT; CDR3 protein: CASNRLAGGRTSTDTQYF
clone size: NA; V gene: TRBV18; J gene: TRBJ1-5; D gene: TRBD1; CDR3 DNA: TGTGCCAGCTCACGAGGACAGGGGGAACAGCCCCAGCATTTT; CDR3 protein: CASSRGQGEQPQHF
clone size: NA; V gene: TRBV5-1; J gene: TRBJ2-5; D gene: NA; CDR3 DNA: TGCGCCAGCAGCTCCGGGACGGCGGGAGAGACCCAGTACTTC; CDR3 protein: CASSSGTAGETQYF
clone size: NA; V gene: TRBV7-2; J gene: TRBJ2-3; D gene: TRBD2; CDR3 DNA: TGTGCCAGCAGTCCAGTGGGGGTAGCGGGAGTTGCGGATACGCAGTATTTT; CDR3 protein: CASSPVGVAGVADTQYF
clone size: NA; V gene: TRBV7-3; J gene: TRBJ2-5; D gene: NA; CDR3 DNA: TGTGCCAGCAGCTTAGGTCCCCTGGAGACCCAGTACTTC; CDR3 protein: CASSLGPLETQYF
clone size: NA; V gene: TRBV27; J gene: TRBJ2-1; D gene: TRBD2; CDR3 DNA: TGTGCCAGCAGGACGGGACTAGCGGGAGTATGGTCCTACAATGAGCAGTTCTTC; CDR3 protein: CASRTGLAGVWSYNEQFF
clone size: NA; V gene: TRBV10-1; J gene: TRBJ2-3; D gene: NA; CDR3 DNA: TGCGCCAGCAGTACGGCGGATACGCAGTATTTT; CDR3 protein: CASSTADTQYF
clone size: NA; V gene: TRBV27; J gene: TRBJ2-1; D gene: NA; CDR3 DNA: TGTGCCAGCAGTTTAAAAGGGCTTAAGTACAATGAGCAGTTCTTC; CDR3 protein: CASSLKGLKYNEQFF
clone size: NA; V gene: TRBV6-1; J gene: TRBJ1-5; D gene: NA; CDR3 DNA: TGTGCCAGCAGTGGCGACTTCGATAGCAATCAGCCCCAGCATTTT; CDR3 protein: CASSGDFDSNQPQHF
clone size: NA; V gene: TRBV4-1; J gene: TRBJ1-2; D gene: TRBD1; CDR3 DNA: TGCGCCAGCAGCCAGCACGTCTACCGCGGACAGGGATTTACCGATGGCTACACCTTC; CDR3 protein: CASSQHVYRGQGFTDGYTF
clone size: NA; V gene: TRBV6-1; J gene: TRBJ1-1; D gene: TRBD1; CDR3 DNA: TGTGCCAGCAGCGGACAGGCTAACACTGAAGCTTTCTTT; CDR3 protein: CASSGQANTEAFF
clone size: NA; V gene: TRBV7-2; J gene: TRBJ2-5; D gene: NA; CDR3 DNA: TGTGCCAGCAGCTTGGTCCAGCTAAGGGCAGAGACCCAGTACTTC; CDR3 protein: CASSLVQLRAETQYF
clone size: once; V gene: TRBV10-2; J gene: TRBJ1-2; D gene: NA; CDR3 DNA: TGCGCCAGCAGTGAATCCAGGGGCGGTAATGGCTACACCTTC; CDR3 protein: CASSESRGGNGYTF
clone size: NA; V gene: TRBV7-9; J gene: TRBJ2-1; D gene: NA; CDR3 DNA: TGTGCCAGCAGCCCGTGGGATGAGCAGTTCTTC; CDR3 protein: CASSPWDEQFF
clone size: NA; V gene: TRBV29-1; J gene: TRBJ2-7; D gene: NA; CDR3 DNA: TGCAGCGTGGCCGAGCGCGCCGACTTATACGAGCAGTACTTC; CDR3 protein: CSVAERADLYEQYF
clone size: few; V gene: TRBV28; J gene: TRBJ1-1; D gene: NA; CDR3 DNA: TGTGCCAGCAGCATCTTAGGGATACGGAAAGACAAGGGAGCTTTCTTT; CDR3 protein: CASSILGIRKDKGAFF
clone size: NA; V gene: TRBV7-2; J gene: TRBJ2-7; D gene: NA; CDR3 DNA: TGTGCCAGCAGCTCGTCACAGGGGGGGTACGAGCAGTACTTC; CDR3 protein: CASSSSQGGYEQYF
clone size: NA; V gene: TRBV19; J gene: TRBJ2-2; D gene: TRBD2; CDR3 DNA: TGTGCCAGTAGTCTAGCGGGAGTCACCGGGGAGCTGTTTTTT; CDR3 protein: CASSLAGVTGELFF
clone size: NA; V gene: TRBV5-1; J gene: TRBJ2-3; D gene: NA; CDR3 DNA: TGCGCCAGCAGTGGGTGGCGGACCGGCACAGATACGCAGTATTTT; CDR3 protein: CASSGWRTGTDTQYF